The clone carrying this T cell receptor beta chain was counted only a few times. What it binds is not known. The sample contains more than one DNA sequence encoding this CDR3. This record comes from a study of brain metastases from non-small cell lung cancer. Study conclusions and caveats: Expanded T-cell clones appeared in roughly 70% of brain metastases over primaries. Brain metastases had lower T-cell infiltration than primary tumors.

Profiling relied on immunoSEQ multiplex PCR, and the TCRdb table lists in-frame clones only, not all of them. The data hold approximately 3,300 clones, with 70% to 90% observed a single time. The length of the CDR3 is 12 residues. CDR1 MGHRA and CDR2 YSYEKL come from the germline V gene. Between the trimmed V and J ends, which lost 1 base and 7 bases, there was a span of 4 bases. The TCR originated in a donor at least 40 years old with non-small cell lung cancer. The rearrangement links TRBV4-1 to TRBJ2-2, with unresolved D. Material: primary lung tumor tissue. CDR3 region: CASSQGDGELFF. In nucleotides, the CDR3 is TGCGCCAGCAGCCAAGGGGACGGGGAGCTGTTTTTT.